The 20 T cell receptor beta chains below were found in one sample sequenced in a study of cytomegalovirus exposure and HLA in healthy donors. In the PCR, 60 Vbeta and 13 Jbeta primers were used. Repertoires were generated with immunoSEQ multiplex PCR, while TCRdb's copy carries only in-frame clones and drops some. The table gives 35,000 to 45,000 clones; the top ten clones make up 5.9% of it. Input material: PBMCs. These TCRs come from a human donor in good health.

V and J are TRBV18 and TRBJ1-5; D possibly corresponds to TRBD1 (6 bases). Germline-derived CDR1 and CDR2 are KGHSH and LQKENI. The CDR3 runs to 14 residues. Between the trimmed V and J ends, which lost 5 bases and 4 bases, there was a span of 12 bases. The CDR3 bases are TGTGCCAGCTCATCCGGGACAAAGAATCAGCCCCAGCATTTT. Translated, it gives CASSSGTKNQPQHF.

The chain employs TRBV29-1 and TRBJ1-3; D possibly corresponds to TRBD1 (6 bases). The V end lost 5 bases, the J end lost 1 base, and 12 bases lay between the germline ends. This CDR3 spans 14 amino acids. Germline V gene data show CDR1 as SQVTM and CDR2 as ANQGSEA. The chain's CDR3 is CSVNPTGSGNTIYF. Here the CDR3 DNA reads TGCAGCGTTAACCCGACAGGTTCTGGAAACACCATATATTTT.

The chain couples TRBV5-6 to TRBJ2-1; D call uncertain. Trimming pared 4 bases from V and 5 bases from J, leaving 10 bases between. CDR1 and CDR2 from the germline V gene are SGHDT and YYEEEE. This CDR3 spans 13 amino acids. CDR3 coding DNA: TGTGCCAGCAGCGTCGGGTCCGACAATGAGCAGTTCTTC. The encoded protein is CASSVGSDNEQFF.

The chain employs TRBV27 and TRBJ2-4; 9 bases line up with TRBD1. The junction had 4 bases not matched to a gene; V was cut back by 3 bases and J by 10 bases. Germline V gene sequence: CDR1 MNHEY, CDR2 SMNVEV (reference sequence). CDR3 length: 13 amino acids. The CDR3 DNA reads as TGTGCCAGCAGTTTCGGGACAGGGACGATTCAGTACTTC. As protein: CASSFGTGTIQYF.

The chain combines TRBV7-9 with TRBJ1-2, with D possibly being TRBD1 (6 bases). Deletions cut 5 bases from V and 4 bases from J, with 17 bases between. This CDR3 spans 15 amino acids. From germline, CDR1 is SEHNR and CDR2 FQNEAQ (reference sequence). This CDR3 is CASSPPNRAVYGYTF. Here the CDR3 DNA reads TGTGCCAGCAGCCCCCCGAACAGGGCCGTCTATGGCTACACCTTC.

The J gene is TRBJ2-7, the V gene TRBV9; 9 nucleotides match TRBD1. The CDR3 spans 15 residues. CDR1 is SGDLS, CDR2 YYNGEE, per germline. V was pared by 3 bases and J by 5 bases, with 9 bases of the junction left unmatched. CDR3: CASSARDRVADEQYF. The CDR3 nucleotides read TGTGCCAGCAGCGCCAGGGACAGGGTAGCCGACGAGCAGTACTTC.

In the case of this clone: Mismatch with germline at one junction end may stem from a read error. This rearrangement joins TRBV30 to TRBJ1-2; 8 bases line up with TRBD1. The length of the CDR3 is 15 residues. Germline V gene sequence: CDR1 GTSNPN, CDR2 SVGIG (reference sequence). CDR3 sequence (DNA): TGTGCCGGGAGTCCAACCCAGACAGGGGCCTATGGCTACACCTTC. Translating gives CAGSPTQTGAYGYTF.

The chain is built from TRBV27 and TRBJ2-7, with 7 bases lining up with TRBD1. Looked up from germline, CDR1 is MNHEY and CDR2 is SMNVEV (reference sequence). V shed 8 bases, J shed 2 bases, and the junction held 9 bases outside the gene matches. The CDR3 spans 14 residues. The DNA of the CDR3 is TGTGCCAGCTCCGGACAGGCTTCCGCCTACGAGCAGTACTTC. This gives the protein CASSGQASAYEQYF.

The chain carries TRBV6-1 and TRBJ1-1, with D tentatively TRBD1 (5 bases). The CDR3 extends over 14 amino acids. Trimming pared 2 bases from V and 0 bases from J, leaving 7 bases between. From germline, CDR1 is MNHNS and CDR2 SASEGT. Here the CDR3 reads CASSEPGLNTEAFF. DNA for the CDR3: TGTGCCAGCAGTGAACCAGGGCTGAACACTGAAGCTTTCTTT.

The J gene is TRBJ2-1, the V gene TRBV7-8, with TRBD1 as a possible D gene (5 bases). Germline loops: CDR1 SGHVS, CDR2 FQNEAQ. This CDR3 region has 15 residues. V was clipped by 3 bases and J by 4 bases, with 13 bases between them. The chain's CDR3 is CASSFEGDRYNEQFF. The CDR3 region has the DNA TGTGCCAGCAGCTTTGAAGGGGATCGGTACAATGAGCAGTTCTTC.

This clone is deemed medium-sized by its frequency. The chain recombines TRBV19 with TRBJ1-1, with D perhaps matching TRBD1 (5 bases). Trimming shortened V by 5 bases and J by 5 bases, and 15 bases separated the two germline ends. Germline CDR1 reads LNHDA; CDR2 reads SQIVND (reference sequence). CDR3 size: 14 residues. CDR3 nucleotides: TGTGCCAGTAGTTATGCAGGGTGGGGAACTGAAGCTTTCTTT. This gives the protein CASSYAGWGTEAFF.

This chain links TRBV28 with TRBJ1-6; D may be TRBD1 (5 bases). Germline lookup yields CDR1 MDHEN and CDR2 SYDVKM. V dropped 6 bases and J dropped 4 bases, with 13 bases sitting between them. This CDR3 comprises 15 residues. This CDR3 is CASRGQGTYNSPLHF. CDR3 coding DNA: TGTGCCAGCAGAGGCCAGGGAACATATAATTCACCCCTCCACTTT. The variable domain in full, with the rest retrieved from reference TRBV28 and TRBJ1-6, is DVKVTQSSRYLVKRTGEKVFLECVQDMDHENMFWYRQDPGLGLRLIYFSYDVKMKEKGDIPEGYSVSREKKERFSLILESASTNQTSMYLCASRGQGTYNSPLHFGNGTRLTVT.

The chain joins TRBV28 to TRBJ2-5, with 14 bases aligning to TRBD2. The V gene's germline CDR1 is MDHEN and CDR2 SYDVKM. The CDR3 is 17 residues long. J was trimmed by 5 bases and V by 3 bases; bases with no gene match: 8. The CDR3 DNA is TGTGCCAGCAGTTTCCCGACTAGCGGGGGGGCCGGGGAGACCCAGTACTTC. It codes for CASSFPTSGGAGETQYF.

V and J are TRBV7-2 and TRBJ2-7; 9 bases line up with TRBD1. Germline CDR1 is SGHTA and CDR2 is FQGNSA. CDR3 length: 14 residues. Germline trimming cut 2 bases from V and 3 bases from J; bases unmatched to any gene: 2. The chain's CDR3 is CASSLRGQGYEQYF. CDR3 coding DNA: TGTGCCAGCAGCTTACGGGGACAGGGCTACGAGCAGTACTTC.

This chain uses TRBV18 with TRBJ1-4, with D possibly matching TRBD1 (5 bases). CDR1 and CDR2 (germline): KGHSH, LQKENI. The CDR3 has 15 amino acids. V was clipped by 10 bases and J by 5 bases, with 20 bases between them. CDR3 coding DNA: TGTGCCACTGCCCCGTTGGGGGGTCCGAATGAAAAACTGTTTTTT. This gives the protein CATAPLGGPNEKLFF.

The chain combines TRBV27 with TRBJ1-1, with D tentatively TRBD1 (5 bases). Germline CDR1 and CDR2: MNHEY and SMNVEV (reference sequence). This CDR3 spans 13 amino acids. V dropped 3 bases and J dropped 4 bases, with 9 bases sitting between them. In DNA form, the CDR3 reads TGTGCCAGCAGTTTCCGCGGGGGCACTGAAGCTTTCTTT. Translated: CASSFRGGTEAFF.

The gene calls are TRBV5-1 and TRBJ1-1, with 8 positions matching TRBD1. Germline CDR1 and CDR2: SGHRS and YFSETQ. V lost 0 bases, J lost 7 bases, and 8 bases stayed unmatched. The CDR3 is 15 residues long. The CDR3: CASSLGQGPLNEAFF. CDR3 sequence (DNA): TGCGCCAGCAGCTTGGGACAGGGGCCCCTAAATGAAGCTTTCTTT.

This rearrangement joins TRBV19 to TRBJ2-1; 7 positions agree with TRBD2. Germline-derived CDR1 and CDR2 are LNHDA and SQIVND (reference sequence). The CDR3 runs to 12 residues. J was trimmed by 6 bases and V by 10 bases; bases with no gene match: 6. CDR3 in amino acids: CATGEGLNEQFF. The CDR3, as DNA: TGTGCCACCGGGGAGGGCCTCAATGAGCAGTTCTTC.

The chain links TRBV5-1 to TRBJ2-6; 9 bases line up with TRBD1. Germline assignment: CDR1 SGHRS and CDR2 YFSETQ. The CDR3 covers 18 residues. The V segment lost 4 bases and the J segment 4 bases; nucleotides outside the gene matches: 12. CDR3 bases: TGCGCCAGCAGCCCCATACCACAGGGGGCGTCCGGGGCCAACGTCCTGACTTTC. Translated, it gives CASSPIPQGASGANVLTF.

The chain employs TRBV9 and TRBJ2-3; 11 bases line up with TRBD2. Trimming at V came to 2 bases and at J to 2 bases, leaving 4 bases not matched to a gene. The CDR3 runs 16 residues. The germline V gene has CDR1 SGDLS and CDR2 YYNGEE. The CDR3 reads CASSVLAGGFTDTQYF. Written as DNA, the CDR3 is TGTGCCAGCAGCGTGCTAGCGGGGGGTTTCACAGATACGCAGTATTTT.